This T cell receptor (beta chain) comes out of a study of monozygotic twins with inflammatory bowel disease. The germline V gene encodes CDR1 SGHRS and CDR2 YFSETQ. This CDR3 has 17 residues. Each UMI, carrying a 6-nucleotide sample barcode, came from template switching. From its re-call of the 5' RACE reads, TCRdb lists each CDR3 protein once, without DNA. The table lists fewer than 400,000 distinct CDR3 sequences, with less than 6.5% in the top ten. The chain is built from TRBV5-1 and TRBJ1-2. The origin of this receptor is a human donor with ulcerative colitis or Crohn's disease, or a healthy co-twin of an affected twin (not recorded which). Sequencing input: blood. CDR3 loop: CASSPEVAQGGDRGYTF.